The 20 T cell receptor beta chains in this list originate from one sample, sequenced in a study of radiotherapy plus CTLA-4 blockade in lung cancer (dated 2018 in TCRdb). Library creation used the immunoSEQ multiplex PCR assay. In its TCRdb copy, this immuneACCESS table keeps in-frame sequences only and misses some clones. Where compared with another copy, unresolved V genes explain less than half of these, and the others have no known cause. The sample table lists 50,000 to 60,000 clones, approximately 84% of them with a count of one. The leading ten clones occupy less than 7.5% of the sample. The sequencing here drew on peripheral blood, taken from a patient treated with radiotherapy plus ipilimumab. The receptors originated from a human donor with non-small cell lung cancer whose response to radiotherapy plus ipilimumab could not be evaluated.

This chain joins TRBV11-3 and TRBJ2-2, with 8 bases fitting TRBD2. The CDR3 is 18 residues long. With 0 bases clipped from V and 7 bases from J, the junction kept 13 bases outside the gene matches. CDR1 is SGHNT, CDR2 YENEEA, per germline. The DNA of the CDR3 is TGTGCCAGCAGCTTAGAGTATCTGTCGGCGGGAGGAGGCGGGGAGCTGTTTTTT. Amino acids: CASSLEYLSAGGGGELFF. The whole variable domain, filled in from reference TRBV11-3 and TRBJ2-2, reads EAGVVQSPRYKIIEKKQPVAFWCNPISGHNTLYWYLQNLGQGPELLIRYENEEAVDDSQLPKDRFSAERLKGVDSTLKIQPAELGDSAVYLCASSLEYLSAGGGGELFFGEGSRLTVL.

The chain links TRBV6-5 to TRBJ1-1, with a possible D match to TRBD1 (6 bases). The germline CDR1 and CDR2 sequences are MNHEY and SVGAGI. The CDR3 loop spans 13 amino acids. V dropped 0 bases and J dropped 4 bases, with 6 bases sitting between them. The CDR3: CASSYSDSTEAFF. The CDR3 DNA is TGTGCCAGCAGTTACTCGGACAGCACTGAAGCTTTCTTT.

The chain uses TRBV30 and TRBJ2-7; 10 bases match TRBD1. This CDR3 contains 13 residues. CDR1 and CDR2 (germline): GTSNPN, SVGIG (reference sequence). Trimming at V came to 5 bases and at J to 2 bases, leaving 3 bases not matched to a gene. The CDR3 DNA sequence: TGTGCCTGGGGGACAGGGGCGACCTACGAGCAGTACTTC. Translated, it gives CAWGTGATYEQYF. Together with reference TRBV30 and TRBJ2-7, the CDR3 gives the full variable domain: SQTIHQWPATLVQPVGSPLSLECTVEGTSNPNLYWYRQAAGRGLQLLFYSVGIGQISSEVPQNLSASRPQDRQFILSSKKLLLSDSGFYLCAWGTGATYEQYFGPGTRLTVT.

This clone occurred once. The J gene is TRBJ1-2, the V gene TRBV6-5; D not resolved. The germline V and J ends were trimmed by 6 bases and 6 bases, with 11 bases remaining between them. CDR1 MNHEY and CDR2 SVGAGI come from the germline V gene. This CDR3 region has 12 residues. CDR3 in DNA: TGTGCCAGCAGGGAACTGGGCGATGGCTACACCTTC. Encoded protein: CASRELGDGYTF.

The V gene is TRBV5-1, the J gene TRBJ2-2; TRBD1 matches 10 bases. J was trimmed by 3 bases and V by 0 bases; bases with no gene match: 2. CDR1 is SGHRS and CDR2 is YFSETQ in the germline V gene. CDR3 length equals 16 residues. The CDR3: CASSLGGTGDTGELFF. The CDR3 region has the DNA TGCGCCAGCAGCTTGGGCGGGACAGGGGACACCGGGGAGCTGTTTTTT.

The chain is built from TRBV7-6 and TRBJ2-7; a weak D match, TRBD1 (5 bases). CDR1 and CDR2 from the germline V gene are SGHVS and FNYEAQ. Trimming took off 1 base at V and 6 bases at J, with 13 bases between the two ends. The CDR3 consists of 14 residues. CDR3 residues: CASSLGQGRSEQYF. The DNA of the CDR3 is TGTGCCAGCAGCTTAGGCCAGGGTAGGTCCGAGCAGTACTTC.

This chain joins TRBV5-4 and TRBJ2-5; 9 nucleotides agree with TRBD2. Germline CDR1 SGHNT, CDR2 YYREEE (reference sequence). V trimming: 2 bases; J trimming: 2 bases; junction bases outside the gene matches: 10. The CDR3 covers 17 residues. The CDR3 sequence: CASSFVRQTSGQETQYF. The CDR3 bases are TGTGCCAGCAGCTTTGTTCGGCAGACTAGCGGACAAGAGACCCAGTACTTC. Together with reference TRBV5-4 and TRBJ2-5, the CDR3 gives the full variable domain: ETGVTQSPTHLIKTRGQQVTLRCSSQSGHNTVSWYQQALGQGPQFIFQYYREEENGRGNFPPRFSGLQFPNYSSELNVNALELDDSALYLCASSFVRQTSGQETQYFGPGTRLLVL.

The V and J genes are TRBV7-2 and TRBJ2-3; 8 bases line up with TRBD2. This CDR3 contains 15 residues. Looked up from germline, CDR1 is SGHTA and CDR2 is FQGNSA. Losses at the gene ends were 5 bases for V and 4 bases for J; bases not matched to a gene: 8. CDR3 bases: TGTGCCAGCAGCAGCGGGACTAGAGGGGCAGATACGCAGTATTTT. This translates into CASSSGTRGADTQYF.

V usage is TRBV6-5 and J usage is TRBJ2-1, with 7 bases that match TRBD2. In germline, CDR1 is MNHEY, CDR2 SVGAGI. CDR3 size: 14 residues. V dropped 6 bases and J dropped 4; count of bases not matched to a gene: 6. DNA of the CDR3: TGTGCCAGCAGCTCCCCGGGGGGATACAATGAGCAGTTCTTC. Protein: CASSSPGGYNEQFF.

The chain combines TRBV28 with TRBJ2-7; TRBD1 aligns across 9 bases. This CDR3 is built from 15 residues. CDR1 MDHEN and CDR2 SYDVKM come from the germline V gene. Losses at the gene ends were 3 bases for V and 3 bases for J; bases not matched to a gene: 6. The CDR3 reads CASSFTGTGSYEQYF. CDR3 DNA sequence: TGTGCCAGCAGTTTCACCGGGACAGGGAGCTACGAGCAGTACTTC.

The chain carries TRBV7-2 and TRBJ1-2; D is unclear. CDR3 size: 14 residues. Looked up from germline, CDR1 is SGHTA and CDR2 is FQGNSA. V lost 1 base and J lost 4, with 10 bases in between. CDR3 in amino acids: CASSLGGISYGYTF. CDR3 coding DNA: TGTGCCAGCAGCTTAGGCGGGATTTCCTATGGCTACACCTTC.

The CDR3 here is CASRRVAGPYEQFF. CDR3 nucleotide sequence: TGTGCCAGCAGACGGGTAGCGGGGCCATATGAGCAGTTCTTC. The chain is built from TRBV2 and TRBJ2-1, with 8 positions matching TRBD2. After removal of 6 bases from V and 8 bases from J, the junction contained 9 bases not matched to a gene. Per germline, CDR1 SNHLY and CDR2 FYNNEI. The CDR3 is 14 amino acids. Filled out from reference TRBV2 and TRBJ2-1, the complete variable domain reads EPEVTQTPSHQVTQMGQEVILRCVPISNHLYFYWYRQILGQKVEFLVSFYNNEISEKSEIFDDQFSVERPDGSNFTLKIRSTKLEDSAMYFCASRRVAGPYEQFFGPGTRLTVL.

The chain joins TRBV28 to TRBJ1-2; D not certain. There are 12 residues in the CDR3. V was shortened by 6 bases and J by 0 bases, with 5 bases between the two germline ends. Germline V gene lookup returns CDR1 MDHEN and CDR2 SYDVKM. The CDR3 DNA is TGTGCCAGCAGCCCCTCTAACTATGGCTACACCTTC. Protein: CASSPSNYGYTF.

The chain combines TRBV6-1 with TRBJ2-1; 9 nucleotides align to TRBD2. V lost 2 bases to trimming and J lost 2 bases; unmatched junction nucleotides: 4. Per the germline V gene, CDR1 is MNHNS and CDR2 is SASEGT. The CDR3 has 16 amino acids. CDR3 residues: CASSEMSGRPYNEQFF. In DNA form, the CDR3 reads TGTGCCAGCAGTGAAATGAGCGGGAGGCCCTACAATGAGCAGTTCTTC.

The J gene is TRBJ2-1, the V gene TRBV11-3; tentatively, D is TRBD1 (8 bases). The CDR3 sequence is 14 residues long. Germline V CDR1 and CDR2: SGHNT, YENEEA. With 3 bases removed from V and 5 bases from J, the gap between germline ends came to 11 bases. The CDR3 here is CASSFTGGDNEQFF. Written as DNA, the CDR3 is TGTGCCAGCAGCTTTACAGGGGGGGACAATGAGCAGTTCTTC.

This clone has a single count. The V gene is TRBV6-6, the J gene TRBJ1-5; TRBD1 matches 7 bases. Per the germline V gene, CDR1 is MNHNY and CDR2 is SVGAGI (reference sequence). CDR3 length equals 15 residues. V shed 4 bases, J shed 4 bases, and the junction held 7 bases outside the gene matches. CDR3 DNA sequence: TGTGCCAGCAGTTCCCCGGAGGGGGCGAATCAGCCCCAGCATTTT. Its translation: CASSSPEGANQPQHF.

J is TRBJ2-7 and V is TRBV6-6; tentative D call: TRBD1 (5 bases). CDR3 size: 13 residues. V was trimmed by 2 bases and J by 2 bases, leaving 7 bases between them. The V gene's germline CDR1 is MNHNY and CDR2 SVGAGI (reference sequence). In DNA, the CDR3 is TGTGCCAGCAGTTACGACAGAACCTACGAGCAGTACTTC. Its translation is CASSYDRTYEQYF.

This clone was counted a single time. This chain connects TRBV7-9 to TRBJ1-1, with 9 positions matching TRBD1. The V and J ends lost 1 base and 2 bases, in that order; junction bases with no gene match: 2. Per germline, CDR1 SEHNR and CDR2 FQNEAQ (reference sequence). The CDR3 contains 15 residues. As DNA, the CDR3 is TGTGCCAGCAGCTTAGGGGACAGGGCCAACACTGAAGCTTTCTTT. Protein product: CASSLGDRANTEAFF.

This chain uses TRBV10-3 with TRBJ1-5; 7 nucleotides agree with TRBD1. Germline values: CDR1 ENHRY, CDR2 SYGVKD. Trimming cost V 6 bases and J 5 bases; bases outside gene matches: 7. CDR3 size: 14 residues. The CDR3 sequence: CAIRTGLGDQPQHF. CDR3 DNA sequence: TGTGCCATCAGGACAGGGTTAGGGGATCAGCCCCAGCATTTT.

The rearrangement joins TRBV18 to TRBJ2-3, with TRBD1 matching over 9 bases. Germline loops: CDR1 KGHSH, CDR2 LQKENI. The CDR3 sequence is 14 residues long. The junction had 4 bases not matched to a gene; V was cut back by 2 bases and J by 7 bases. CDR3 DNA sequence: TGTGCCAGCTCACCAACAGGGGGCGGATATACGCAGTATTTT. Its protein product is CASSPTGGGYTQYF.